These 22 T cell receptor beta chains were sequenced from one sample in a study of blood T cells in healthy people across ages. Primers used in a second PCR of about 7 to 12 cycles were a sample-barcoded 5' primer and a J-beta primer mix. TCRdb used MiXCR to reprocess the 5' RACE reads, holding one entry per CDR3 protein. The profile shows about 1,500,000 distinct CDR3 sequences, roughly 28% of them singletons. Sequenced material: blood. The receptors originated from a woman between 25 and 40 years old in good health.

CDR3 sequence: CASSLDIEGNEQYF. CDR3 in DNA: TGTGCCAGCAGCTTAGACATCGAGGGGAATGAGCAGTACTTC. The rearrangement uses TRBV11-2 and TRBJ2-1; D may be TRBD1 or TRBD2 (5 bases each). TRBJ2-7 explains the end of the DNA better; the J call may be wrong. The length of the CDR3 is 14 residues. The germline gives CDR1 SGHAT, CDR2 FQNNGV.

This clonotype was seen ten or more times. This chain connects TRBV9 to TRBJ2-7, with a possible D match to TRBD2 (5 bases). Germline CDR1 SGDLS, CDR2 YYNGEE. Trimming shortened V by 2 bases and J by 0 bases, and 15 bases separated the two germline ends. The CDR3 has 16 amino acids. The CDR3 sequence: CASSVSLVSISYEQYF. In nucleotides, the CDR3 is TGTGCCAGCAGCGTCTCACTAGTTAGTATCTCCTACGAGCAGTACTTC. The complete variable domain, with remaining parts taken from reference TRBV9 and TRBJ2-7, reads DSGVTQTPKHLITATGQRVTLRCSPRSGDLSVYWYQQSLDQGLQFLIQYYNGEERAKGNILERFSAQQFPDLHSELNLSSLELGDSALYFCASSVSLVSISYEQYFGPGTRLTVT.

This clonotype showed up just a few times. The chain employs TRBV7-2 and TRBJ2-3; D remains ambiguous. This CDR3 spans 13 amino acids. CDR1 SGHTA and CDR2 FQGNSA come from the germline V gene. V lost 6 bases, J lost 6 bases, and 13 bases lay in between. CDR3 in DNA: TGTGCCAGCAGTCCCTCCTCCCCGGATACGCAGTATTTT. This gives the protein CASSPSSPDTQYF.

This clonotype was counted ten times or more. This chain joins TRBV3-1 and TRBJ2-4; 8 positions match TRBD2. Germline loops: CDR1 LGHDT, CDR2 YNNKEL (reference sequence). The CDR3 is made up of 13 amino acids. V shed 2 bases and J 13 bases; nucleotides not matched to a gene: 7. Written as DNA, the CDR3 is TGTGCCAGCAGCCAATTGGCGGGGGGTCCACAGTACTTC. Its translation: CASSQLAGGPQYF.

The genes are TRBV3-1 and TRBJ1-6; a weak D match, TRBD1 (5 bases). Trimming shortened V by 1 base and J by 4 bases, and 8 bases separated the two germline ends. Germline V CDR1 and CDR2: LGHDT, YNNKEL (reference sequence). CDR3 size: 15 residues. The CDR3 sequence: CASSQGEGYNSPLHF. The CDR3 coding sequence is TGTGCCAGCAGCCAAGGAGAGGGGTATAATTCACCCCTCCACTTT.

This clonotype was recorded many times. The chain employs TRBV7-9 and TRBJ2-5; TRBD2 matches at 7 bases. Germline CDR1 reads SEHNR; CDR2 reads FQNEAQ (reference sequence). Losses at the gene ends were 4 bases for V and 5 bases for J; bases not matched to a gene: 13. The CDR3 is 16 residues long. CDR3 sequence: CASSSLGGRGLETQYF. CDR3 DNA: TGTGCCAGCAGCTCCTTGGGCGGGAGAGGATTGGAGACCCAGTACTTC.

The rearrangement links TRBV19 to TRBJ1-2, with 10 positions matching TRBD1. The CDR3 length is 15 residues. Germline CDR1 is LNHDA and CDR2 is SQIVND (reference sequence). After removal of 4 bases from V and 6 bases from J, the junction contained 8 bases not matched to a gene. CDR3: CASSTPSGTGDGYTF. CDR3 DNA: TGTGCCAGTAGTACCCCATCCGGGACAGGGGATGGCTACACCTTC.

This clonotype was observed many times. The chain combines TRBV20-1 with TRBJ2-7; D might be TRBD2 (5 bases). CDR1 is DFQATT, CDR2 SNEGSKA, per germline (reference sequence). V was clipped by 2 bases and J by 7 bases, with 21 bases between them. The CDR3 length is 15 residues. CDR3 in DNA: TGCAGTGCTAGACCCCAGCGGACTCTCCTGGGAGAGCAGTACTTC. Translated: CSARPQRTLLGEQYF.

Only a few counts were recorded for this clonotype. This chain connects TRBV20-1 to TRBJ1-4; D perhaps matches TRBD1 (5 bases). Per the germline V gene, CDR1 is DFQATT and CDR2 is SNEGSKA (reference sequence). CDR3 length: 13 amino acids. CDR3 loop: CGVPGTTNEKLFF. For the CDR3, the DNA is TGCGGAGTCCCAGGGACAACTAATGAAAAACTGTTTTTT.

This clonotype was counted ten times or more. This chain joins TRBV29-1 and TRBJ2-4; D possibly corresponds to TRBD2 (5 bases). Germline values: CDR1 SQVTM, CDR2 ANQGSEA. The CDR3 extends over 11 amino acids. V was pared by 6 bases and J by 2 bases, with 5 bases between. The CDR3 is CSVGTKNIQYF. CDR3 nucleotide sequence: TGCAGCGTCGGGACCAAAAACATTCAGTACTTC.

This clonotype is a singleton in its sample. The chain couples TRBV20-1 to TRBJ1-1; 8 bases agree with TRBD1. V dropped 5 bases and J dropped 4; count of bases not matched to a gene: 9. From germline, CDR1 is DFQATT and CDR2 SNEGSKA (reference sequence). The CDR3 is made up of 14 amino acids. DNA of the CDR3: TGCAGTGCTCCTTACAGGGGGTACGGCACTGAAGCTTTCTTT. Translation: CSAPYRGYGTEAFF.

The table lists this clonotype with many counts. The V and J genes are TRBV5-1 and TRBJ2-1; 14 nucleotides agree with TRBD2. The CDR3 sequence is 16 residues long. CDR1 and CDR2 from the germline V gene are SGHRS and YFSETQ. The V and J ends lost 3 bases and 4 bases, in that order; junction bases with no gene match: 3. CDR3 coding DNA: TGCGCCAGCAGCTACCGGACTAGCGGGGGGTACAATGAGCAGTTCTTC. This sequence encodes CASSYRTSGGYNEQFF.

This clonotype was seen only a few times. Just one base apart from a much larger clone, this may be a read error. The chain is built from TRBV5-1 and TRBJ2-5; 8 bases are shared with TRBD1. V lost 4 bases and J lost 2; bases outside the gene matches: 4. The CDR3 spans 14 residues. The germline CDR1 and CDR2 sequences are SGHRS and YFSETQ. The CDR3 bases are TGCGCCAGCAGCCATAGGACAGGGCAAGAGACCCAGTACTTC. It specifies CASSHRTGQETQYF.

The chain has TRBV3-1 and TRBJ2-4; tentatively, D is TRBD2 (5 bases). Judging by the DNA end, TRBJ2-7 fits better; the J call may be wrong. This CDR3 contains 15 residues. Germline V gives CDR1 LGHDT, CDR2 YNNKEL (reference sequence). CDR3 DNA: TGTGCCAGCAGCCCAGACACCCACCGGGGTGACGAGCAGTACTTC. Translating it yields CASSPDTHRGDEQYF.

This clonotype was found a few times. The chain joins TRBV21-1 to TRBJ1-6; TRBD1, the table's D call, lacks a check against the DNA. TRBV21-1 is a listed pseudogene. This CDR3 contains 16 residues. This CDR3 reads CASSKAGGTGNSPLHF. The CDR3 DNA reads TGTGCCAGCAGCAAAGCCGGGGGGACGGGGAATTCACCCCTCCACTTT.

Notes on this clonotype: Relative to the germline gene, one junction end is altered; a read error may explain this. The chain links TRBV9 to TRBJ1-5; weak D call: TRBD1 (5 bases). Germline values: CDR1 SGDLS, CDR2 YYNGEE. This CDR3 region has 16 residues. The CDR3 bases are TGTGCCGGCAGCGCACTCCCCAGGGATAGCAATCAGCCCCAGCATTTT. Its protein is CAGSALPRDSNQPQHF.

Worth noting for this clonotype: A single base separates this from a much larger clone, so it may be a read error. This chain joins TRBV7-2 and TRBJ2-7, with TRBD2 matching 10 bases. The CDR3 runs 16 residues. Germline V CDR1 and CDR2: SGHTA, FQGNSA. CDR3 residues: CVSRDEPSGRRHEQYF. The DNA of the CDR3 is TGTGTCAGCAGGGATGAGCCTAGCGGGAGAAGGCACGAGCAGTACTTC. Drawing the rest from reference TRBV7-2 and TRBJ2-7, the complete variable domain is GAGVSQSPSNKVTEKGKDVELRCDPISGHTALYWYRQSLGQGLEFLIYFQGNSAPDKSGLPSDRFSAERTGGSVSTLTIQRTQQEDSAVYLCVSRDEPSGRRHEQYFGPGTRLTVT.

The chain employs TRBV20-1 and TRBJ2-5, with D possibly called TRBD1 or TRBD2 (6 bases each). Looked up from germline, CDR1 is DFQATT and CDR2 is SNEGSKA (reference sequence). The CDR3 is made up of 16 amino acids. The ends were cut back, 2 bases at V and 3 bases at J, with 19 bases in the middle. The CDR3 DNA reads TGCAGTGCTAGAAGGCCGCTGGGGGGCGCGGAAGAGACCCAGTACTTC. It translates to CSARRPLGGAEETQYF.

This clonotype turned up a few times. V and J are TRBV5-6 and TRBJ2-1; 11 bases are shared with TRBD2. Germline V gene lookup returns CDR1 SGHDT and CDR2 YYEEEE. Trimming removed 3 bases from V and 4 bases from J; junction bases left unmatched: 3. This CDR3 contains 15 residues. The CDR3: CASSWRLAGYNEQFF. Here the CDR3 DNA reads TGTGCCAGCAGCTGGCGACTAGCGGGATACAATGAGCAGTTCTTC.

On this clonotype itself: Given a much more abundant clone one base away, this may be a read error. The chain carries TRBV4-1 and TRBJ1-4; 7 positions agree with TRBD1. CDR1 and CDR2 from the germline V gene are MGHRA and YSYEKL. This CDR3 comprises 16 residues. CDR3 DNA: TGCGCCAGCAGCCAGTCCCCGGGACAGATTAATGAAAAACGGTTTTTT. The encoded protein is CASSQSPGQINEKRFF.

The chain uses TRBV5-1 and TRBJ1-2; D remains ambiguous. Germline values: CDR1 SGHRS, CDR2 YFSETQ. The V end lost 4 bases, the J end lost 0 bases, and 13 bases lay between the germline ends. The CDR3 is 15 residues long. The CDR3 is CASSPDGPPNYGYTF. In DNA form, the CDR3 reads TGCGCCAGCAGCCCGGACGGGCCTCCTAACTATGGCTACACCTTC.

J is TRBJ2-7 and V is TRBV7-2; no definite D call. Trimming took 5 bases from V and 2 from J, leaving 13 bases between them. The CDR3 length is 14 residues. From germline, CDR1 is SGHTA and CDR2 FQGNSA. CDR3 loop: CASSQTNGPYEQYF. CDR3 coding DNA: TGTGCCAGCAGCCAAACAAATGGGCCCTACGAGCAGTACTTC.